This TCR beta chain was obtained from a study of cytomegalovirus exposure and HLA in healthy donors. Germline V CDR1 and CDR2: LNHDA, SQIVND (reference sequence). This CDR3 is 14 amino acids long. V lost 3 bases and J lost 5; bases outside the gene matches: 6. Repertoires were generated with immunoSEQ multiplex PCR, while TCRdb's copy carries only in-frame clones and drops some. In the table there are 100,000 to 150,000 clones, around 90% of which are singletons. In its sample, this clone was seen once. The antigen is unknown. The study, taken as a whole, reports: Rarity marked most TCR sequences, yet some public TCRs occurred in many donors.

The sequence was collected from a woman between 18 and 29 years old in good health and CMV-seronegative. V and J are TRBV19 and TRBJ1-1, with 7 nucleotides matching TRBD1. The sample taken for sequencing was PBMCs. The CDR3 spells CASSIYRGGTEAFF. CDR3 sequence (DNA): TGTGCCAGTAGTATCTACAGGGGAGGAACTGAAGCTTTCTTT.